These T cell receptor beta chains were read from a single sample in a study of a mutant IDH1 vaccine in newly diagnosed glioma. Measured with immunoSEQ multiplex PCR; TCRdb has only the in-frame clones, and not every one. This sample has about 40,000 clones, with 84% found just once. These receptors' targets are unknown. Source: PBMCs, taken from a glioma patient whose treatment included an IDH1 peptide vaccine. The receptors stem from a middle-aged man with glioma. The CDR3 runs from the conserved cysteine through the conserved F or W.

TRBJ2-7 TRBV29-1 CSAYGVSYEQYF
TRBJ1-2 TRBV7-8 CASSSGNYGYTF
TRBJ2-4 TRBV7-9 CATEPGEGIQYF
TRBJ2-7 TRBV13 CASSLVGRAYEQYF
TRBJ1-1 TRBV6-6 CASSYRTGNAEAFF
TRBJ1-1 TRBV6-6 CASSYSGAGMNTEAFF
TRBJ2-7 TRBV7-2 CASSLAGADEQYF
TRBJ1-2 TRBV18 CASSPRGQEGYTF
TRBJ2-3 TRBV5-1 CASSLPLAGVDTQYF
TRBJ2-7 TRBV27 CASSYGTATYEQYF
TRBJ2-4 TRBV7-9 CASSRVDIQYF
TRBJ2-2 TRBV27 CASSILRTGGSGELFF
TRBJ1-2 TRBV7-3 CASSEGQNYGYTF
TRBJ2-2 TRBV15 CATSRRGDTGELFF
TRBJ2-2 TRBV19 CAIQLNTGELFF
TRBJ2-2 TRBV19 CASSGAGGPTGELFF
TRBJ1-1 TRBV5-4 CASSSEGNRDTEAFF
TRBJ1-4 TRBV18 CASSQRQKLNEKLFF
TRBJ2-7 TRBV7-6 CASSISYEQYF
TRBJ2-2 TRBV4-1 CASSLQGFAPTGELFF
TRBJ2-7 TRBV7-9 CASSSAIGSRGEQYF
TRBJ1-1 TRBV7-2 CASSLWANTEAFF
TRBJ2-3 TRBV7-9 CASSFRPGATDTQYF
TRBJ2-1 TRBV6-1 CASSGTPNEQFF
TRBJ2-5 TRBV7-2 CASSSSGAGAQETQYF
TRBJ2-7 TRBV27 CASSPAGSGYEQYF
TRBJ2-2 TRBV5-1 CASSISSGTLTGELFF
TRBJ1-4 TRBV6-6 CASSVRGQKLFF
TRBJ2-3 TRBV4-3 CASSQDQLAGGPPDTQYF
TRBJ2-1 TRBV5-5 CASSTTTWRYNEQFF
TRBJ1-4 TRBV5-1 CASSLGTGGEKLFF
TRBJ1-5 TRBV18 CASSPSRGNQPQHF
TRBJ1-4 TRBV7-9 CASSLGTGQGAEKLFF
TRBJ1-5 TRBV27 CASSSWTGGNQPQHF
TRBJ1-1 TRBV14 CASSHVSDSRWNTEAFF
TRBJ2-7 TRBV5-1 CASSLQTGTNGYEQYF
TRBJ1-2 TRBV13 CASNRDSANYGYTF
TRBJ1-5 TRBV19 CASRERGIGVQPQHF
TRBJ2-1 TRBV18 CASSPPGYNEQFF
TRBJ2-5 TRBV4-1 CASRGPEQETQYF
TRBJ2-2 TRBV13 CASSLGGRGRFTGELFF
TRBJ2-4 TRBV5-6 CASTLGQGLRNIQYF
TRBJ2-2 TRBV5-4 CASSRWTGNTGELFF
TRBJ2-7 TRBV6-1 CASRASGARYEQYF
TRBJ1-5 TRBV6-1 CASERGDNQPQHF
TRBJ2-1 TRBV7-6 CASSPAGGLAINEQFF
TRBJ2-7 TRBV6-5 CASSYSKTFSYEQYF
TRBJ1-4 TRBV18 CASSPAGTANEKLFF